This section outlines one T cell receptor beta chain sequence together with its context. Its antigen is still unknown. RNA extraction was followed by reverse transcription into cDNA, which acted as the sequencing template. Sequencing used immunoSEQ multiplex PCR; TCRdb keeps in-frame clones, though not all of them. The sample contains more than 100,000 clones, around 56% of which appear only once. The CDR3 has 15 amino acids. The V and J ends lost 3 bases and 4 bases respectively, with 18 bases between them. CDR1 GTSNPN and CDR2 SVGIG come from the germline V gene (reference sequence). The data were taken from a study of CD8+ T cells in alopecia areata. Notes on the study in general: Under tofacitinib, numerous expanded lesional clonotypes remained detectable in scalp and blood. Both scalp clonality and the expanded CD8+ clones among the top 100 showed a significant decrease with tofacitinib.

Treatment meaning: oral pan-JAK inhibitor, 5-10 mg twice daily. The chain links TRBV30 to TRBJ1-1; weak D call: TRBD1 (5 bases). The clonotype was recovered from a human donor with alopecia areata. Material: CD4+ T cells sorted from blood, obtained at week 4, from a patient treated with tofacitinib. The CDR3 DNA is TGTGCCTGGAGGCCCCGGACAAGACTGGGCACTGAAGCTTTCTTT. Translating it yields CAWRPRTRLGTEAFF.